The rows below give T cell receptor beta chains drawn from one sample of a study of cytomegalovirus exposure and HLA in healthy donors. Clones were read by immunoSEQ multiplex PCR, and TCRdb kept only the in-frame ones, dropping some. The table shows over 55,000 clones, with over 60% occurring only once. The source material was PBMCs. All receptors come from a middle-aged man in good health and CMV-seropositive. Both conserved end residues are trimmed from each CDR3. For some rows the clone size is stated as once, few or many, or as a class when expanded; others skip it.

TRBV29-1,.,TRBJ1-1,SVGSGGTEAF
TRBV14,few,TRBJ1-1,ASSRTGRVTEAF
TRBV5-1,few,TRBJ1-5,ASSLGHRGRLVSNQPQH
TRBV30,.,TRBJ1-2,AWSDPGQGTRGYT
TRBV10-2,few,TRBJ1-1,ASSDVGENTEAF
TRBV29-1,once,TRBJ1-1,SVSLNTEAF
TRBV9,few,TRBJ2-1,ASSPRTSGRMSEQF
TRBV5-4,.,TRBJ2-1,ASSLRGGNEQF
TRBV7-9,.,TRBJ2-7,ASSFPPGGGYEQY
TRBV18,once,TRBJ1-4,ASSPAQLNEKLF
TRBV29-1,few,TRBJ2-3,SVESRAGGPTDTQY
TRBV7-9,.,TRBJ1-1,ASSPTSGGAMNTEAF
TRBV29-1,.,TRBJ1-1,SVVPVGGNTEAF
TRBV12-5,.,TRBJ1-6,ASGLVRTGDSNSPLH
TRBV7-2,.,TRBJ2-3,ASSLFGRGAADTQY
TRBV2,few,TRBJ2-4,ASSANPTSGEEKYIQY
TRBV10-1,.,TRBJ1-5,ASRYGTGDRVGNQPQH
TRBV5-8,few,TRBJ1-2,ASSHGTPSYGYT
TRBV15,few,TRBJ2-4,ATSRDPPGANIQY
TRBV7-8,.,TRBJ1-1,ASSSGAAEAF
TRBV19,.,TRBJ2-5,ASTDGGSQETQY
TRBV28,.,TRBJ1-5,AYGTGLYSNQPQH
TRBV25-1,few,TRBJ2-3,ASSEQGEDTQY
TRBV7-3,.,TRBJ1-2,ASSLTAGESYGYT
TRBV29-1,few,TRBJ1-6,SVGDRADGNSPLH
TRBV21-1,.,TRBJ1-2,ASSPGGTGRDGYT
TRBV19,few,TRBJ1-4,ASSRLSGQGTGEKLF
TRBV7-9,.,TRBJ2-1,SSSYRTDREF
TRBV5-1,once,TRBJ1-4,ASSIGQGNEKLF
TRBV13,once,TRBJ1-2,ASSRGQGDGYT
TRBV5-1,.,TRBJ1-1,ASSLEAGRRAEAF
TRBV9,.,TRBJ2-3,ASSVEDRGSWSTDTQY
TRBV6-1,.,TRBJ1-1,ASSGSKGMMNTEAF
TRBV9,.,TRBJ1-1,ASSVSDSRGTEAF
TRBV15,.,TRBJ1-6,ATTRDRENSPLH
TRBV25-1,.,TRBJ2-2,ASSGTVNTGELF
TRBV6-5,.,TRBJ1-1,ASSTGQNTEAF
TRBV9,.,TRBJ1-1,ASSPDGRGGEAF
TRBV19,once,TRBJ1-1,ASSIDRGAAF
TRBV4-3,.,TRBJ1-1,ASSQVMNTEAF
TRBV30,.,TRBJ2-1,AWIPGTGAYNEQF
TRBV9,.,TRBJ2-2,ASSPIWTDNTGELF
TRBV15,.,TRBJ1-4,ATSRDETATNEKLF
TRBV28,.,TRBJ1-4,ATWAETNEKLF
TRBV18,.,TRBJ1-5,ASSPPTGVDSNQPQH
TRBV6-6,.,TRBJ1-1,ASSYSEVNTEAF
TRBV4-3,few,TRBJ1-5,ASSQERGQPQH
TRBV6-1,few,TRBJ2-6,ASTASVSGANVLT
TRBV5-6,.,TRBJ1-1,ASSRQRGITAEAF
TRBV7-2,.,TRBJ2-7,ASSLGQTSGGAPYEQY
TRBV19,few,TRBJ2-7,ASPTEGGYEQY
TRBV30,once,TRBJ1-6,AWASGTGPNAGSPLH
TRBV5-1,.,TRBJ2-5,ASSLAVQETQY